These 6 T cell receptor beta chains share one sample of origin, sequenced in a study of blood T cell repertoires in COVID-19. Assay: immunoSEQ multiplex PCR; the TCRdb copy retains only in-frame clones and omits some. The table shows under 200,000 clones, with under 80% occurring only once. The sample taken for sequencing was peripheral blood. The source is a man in his 70s with acute or convalescent COVID-19.

This chain connects TRBV6-5 to TRBJ2-7, with unresolved D. This CDR3 is built from 15 residues. The V end lost 0 bases, the J end lost 7 bases, and 16 bases lay between the germline ends. CDR1 is MNHEY, CDR2 SVGAGI, per germline. The CDR3 DNA sequence: TGTGCCAGCAGTTACTCGATCTGGCAGGCCTCGGAGCAGTACTTC. Encoded protein: CASSYSIWQASEQYF.

The chain links TRBV6-5 to TRBJ2-7, with D perhaps TRBD2 (6 bases). V gave up 0 bases and J gave up 0 bases, with 6 bases separating them. The CDR3 contains 14 residues. Germline values: CDR1 MNHEY, CDR2 SVGAGI. The CDR3, as DNA: TGTGCCAGCAGTTACTCGACTAGCTCCTACGAGCAGTACTTC. It translates to CASSYSTSSYEQYF.

This rearrangement joins TRBV6-6 to TRBJ2-7, with a tentative D call TRBD2 (5 bases). V lost 5 bases to trimming and J lost 7 bases, with 9 bases between them. Germline CDR1 is MNHNY and CDR2 is SVGAGI (reference sequence). The CDR3 contains 11 residues. In DNA, the CDR3 is TGTGCCAGCAGTCACACTAGGGAGCAGTACTTC. Residues: CASSHTREQYF.

This sequence joins TRBV29-1 and TRBJ2-3; maybe TRBD1 (5 bases). The CDR3 has 15 residues. V was trimmed by 4 bases and J by 4 bases, leaving 18 bases between them. CDR1 SQVTM and CDR2 ANQGSEA come from the germline V gene. CDR3 sequence: CSVAQGSTIADTQYF. The DNA of the CDR3 is TGCAGCGTTGCGCAGGGTTCCACGATCGCAGATACGCAGTATTTT.

This rearrangement joins TRBV5-1 to TRBJ2-3; D is perhaps TRBD1 (7 bases). Deletions cut 4 bases from V and 2 bases from J, with 14 bases between. The germline CDR1 and CDR2 sequences are SGHRS and YFSETQ. The length of the CDR3 is 15 residues. As DNA, the CDR3 is TGCGCCAGCAGCCCCCAGGGGGGAACCACAGATACGCAGTATTTT. Translating gives CASSPQGGTTDTQYF. The whole variable domain, remainder taken from reference TRBV5-1 and TRBJ2-3, is KAGVTQTPRYLIKTRGQQVTLSCSPISGHRSVSWYQQTPGQGLQFLFEYFSETQRNKGNFPGRFSGRQFSNSRSEMNVSTLELGDSALYLCASSPQGGTTDTQYFGPGTRLTVL.

Concerning this clone itself: Other DNA sequences in the sample encode the same CDR3. The chain combines TRBV3-1 (or the pseudogene TRBV3-2) with TRBJ1-1, with D possibly being TRBD1 (6 bases). Germline V CDR1 and CDR2: LGHDT, YNNKEL (reference sequence). V was cut by 3 bases and J by 1 base, with 6 bases left in between. This CDR3 has 13 amino acids. Here the CDR3 reads CASSQGANTEAFF. CDR3 bases: TGTGCCAGCAGCCAGGGGGCGAACACTGAAGCTTTCTTT.